This is a list of T cell receptor beta chains from one sample in a study of CD4+ T cells in melanoma. The data were produced by immunoSEQ multiplex PCR, yet TCRdb's version contains in-frame clones alone and is incomplete. The sample has 20,000 to 25,000 clones; roughly 78% are singletons. These TCRs come from a human donor with melanoma. Both conserved end residues are part of each CDR3. Fields, in order: clone size, J gene, V gene, D gene, CDR3 DNA, CDR3 protein. D genes are given only for firm matches. The size field is filled for only some rows; it gives once, few, many or a size class.

NA,TRBJ2-5,TRBV14,TRBD2,TGTGCCAGCAGCCAAGGAGGCGGGGGGCGAGGAGGGACCCAGTACTTC,CASSQGGGGRGGTQYF
NA,TRBJ1-3,TRBV18,NA,TGTGCCAGCTCACCAAGTCAGGGTGTCTCTGGAAACACCATATATTTT,CASSPSQGVSGNTIYF
few,TRBJ1-1,TRBV5-4,NA,TGTGCCAGCAGCTTGGTATACGGCGGGACGGGGAACACTGAAGCTTTCTTT,CASSLVYGGTGNTEAFF
medium-sized,TRBJ1-6,TRBV7-9,TRBD1,TGTGCCAGCAGCCAGGGACAGGGATTCTATAATTCACCCCTCCACTTT,CASSQGQGFYNSPLHF
NA,TRBJ2-5,TRBV27,TRBD2,TGTGCCAGCAGCCCCCGGACTAGCGGGGGAGGGACCCAGTACTTC,CASSPRTSGGGTQYF
NA,TRBJ2-7,TRBV4-1,NA,TGCGCCAGCAGCCAGCATGCGCAGATGAGCTACGAGCAGTACTTC,CASSQHAQMSYEQYF
NA,TRBJ1-5,TRBV9,NA,TGTGCCAGCAGCGTATCAGCTAGCAATCAGCCCCAGCATTTT,CASSVSASNQPQHF
NA,TRBJ1-6,TRBV7-3,TRBD1,TGTGCCAGCAGCTTGACAGGGGACCTTTCACCCCTCCACTTT,CASSLTGDLSPLHF
NA,TRBJ1-4,TRBV18,TRBD1,TGTGCCAGCTCGCCCGGACAGGGGAAGAATGAAAAACTGTTTTTT,CASSPGQGKNEKLFF
NA,TRBJ2-1,TRBV5-8,NA,TGTGCCAGCAGCTTGGAATTCCTAGCCCTAACAGGTCAGCAGTTCTTC,CASSLEFLALTGQQFF
NA,TRBJ1-6,TRBV15,NA,TGTGCCACCAGCTTAGACAGAGGCGGTTCACCCCTCCACTTT,CATSLDRGGSPLHF
NA,TRBJ1-2,TRBV30,NA,TGTGCCTGGACGGGCTTCCTGGACCGTGCCACCTTC,CAWTGFLDRATF
NA,TRBJ2-5,TRBV5-1,NA,TGCGCCAGCAGCTTGCACCCCGGTCCGCTCGGAGAGACCCAGTACTTC,CASSLHPGPLGETQYF
NA,TRBJ2-2,TRBV4-1,TRBD1,TGCGCCAGCAGGTCCTCAGGGGGTTCCGGGGAGCTGTTTTTT,CASRSSGGSGELFF
NA,TRBJ2-7,TRBV2,NA,TGTGCCAGCACAGGAGGGGAAATCTACGAGCAGTACTTC,CASTGGEIYEQYF
once,TRBJ2-7,TRBV6-6,NA,TGTGCCAGCAGTTACTCGTCAGGGGCCGGTTACGAGCAGTACTTC,CASSYSSGAGYEQYF
few,TRBJ2-5,TRBV5-1,TRBD1,TGCGCCAGCAGCTGGGGAACAGGGGGCAGAGAGACCCAGTACTTC,CASSWGTGGRETQYF
NA,TRBJ2-7,TRBV10-3,NA,TGTGCCATCAGTGGAGCAAACTACGAGCAGTACTTC,CAISGANYEQYF
NA,TRBJ2-7,TRBV2,NA,TGTGCCAGCAGTGGGTGGGATTACTACGAGCAGTACTTC,CASSGWDYYEQYF
NA,TRBJ2-7,TRBV4-1,NA,TGCGCCAGCAGCCAAGAAACAGTAGCCTTAGGATCCTACGAGCAGTACTTC,CASSQETVALGSYEQYF
NA,TRBJ2-7,TRBV7-6,TRBD1,TGTGCCAGCAGCTACACCGGGACAGGAAACTACGAGCAGTACTTC,CASSYTGTGNYEQYF
once,TRBJ1-4,TRBV9,NA,TGTGCCAGCAGTACCGGGGGGGGATCTGCTAATGAAAAACTGTTTTTT,CASSTGGGSANEKLFF
NA,TRBJ2-7,TRBV11-2,NA,TGTGCCAGCAGCTTATTTCAGGGGGGGTGGGAGCAGTACTTC,CASSLFQGGWEQYF
few,TRBJ2-2,TRBV11-3,NA,TGTGCCAGCAGCTTAGTTGGTTCCGGGGAGCTGTTTTTT,CASSLVGSGELFF
NA,TRBJ2-3,TRBV14,TRBD2,TGTGCCAGCAGCCACTTCCTCGGGACTAGCGGGGCCCCGTATTTT,CASSHFLGTSGAPYF
NA,TRBJ2-1,TRBV7-3,NA,TGTGCCAGCAGCTGGGGGGACTCCGATGAGCAGTTCTTC,CASSWGDSDEQFF
NA,TRBJ1-2,TRBV6-1,TRBD1,TGTGCCAGCAGAACCGGGACAGATTACACCTTC,CASRTGTDYTF
NA,TRBJ2-3,TRBV10-2,NA,TGCGCCAGCAGTGAGGGACTGTCTATTGCGGATACGCAGTATTTT,CASSEGLSIADTQYF
medium-sized,TRBJ1-2,TRBV9,NA,TGTGCCAGCAGCGTAGCTTCGGCAGGGGCTAACTATGGCTACACCTTC,CASSVASAGANYGYTF